A selection of T cell receptor beta chains follows, all from one sample in a study of T cell repertoires in aging, cancer and after chemotherapy. From the multiplex PCR reads, TCRdb called clonotypes with MiXCR, one entry per CDR3 protein. The sample includes around 12,000 distinct CDR3 sequences, 35% of them seen just once. Sequencing used blood. The receptors originated from a human donor in good health. The donor label of this sample is uncertain. Both conserved end residues are part of each CDR3. A D gene is named only where the DNA matches it firmly. Part of the rows lack a size; the others show once, few, many or a class for expanded clones.

few	TRBV5-4	TRBD1	TRBJ2-1	TGTGCCAGCAGCGAGCGGACAGGGGACGATGAGCAGTTCTTC	CASSERTGDDEQFF
medium-sized	TRBV19	-	TRBJ2-3	TGTGCCAGTAATGGGAGGAGGGGTACGCAGTATTTT	CASNGRRGTQYF
-	TRBV19	TRBD1	TRBJ2-7	TGTGCCAGTAGGCCTGACAGGGGGAACTACGAGCAGTACTTC	CASRPDRGNYEQYF
few	TRBV5-1	TRBD1	TRBJ1-6	TGCGCCAGCAGCTTGGGGGGACAGGGGAATTCACCCCTCCACTTT	CASSLGGQGNSPLHF
few	TRBV15	-	TRBJ1-2	TGTGCCACCAGCTCCGACAGACACTATGGCTACACCTTC	CATSSDRHYGYTF
-	TRBV6-5	-	TRBJ1-1	TGTGCCAGCAGTTACGCTCGGGGACGGGGGGCTAGGCTGGTCACTGAAGCTTTCTTT	CASSYARGRGARLVTEAFF
medium-sized	TRBV19	TRBD2	TRBJ2-7	TGTGCCAGTAGTTCCGAAGGGAGGGCCAGCCCCTACGAGCAGTACTTC	CASSSEGRASPYEQYF
few	TRBV29-1	-	TRBJ1-1	TGCAGCGTTGAAGTTGAGGAACGCACTGAAGCTTTCTTT	CSVEVEERTEAFF
few	TRBV6-2/TRBV6-3	TRBD1	TRBJ1-6	TGTGCCAGCGTCGACAGGGGGGATTCACCCCTCCACTTT	CASVDRGDSPLHF
few	TRBV30	TRBD1	TRBJ2-3	TGTGCCTGGAGTGCAGGGGGCCGATGGGGACAGAGAACTTACACAGATACGCAGTATTTT	CAWSAGGRWGQRTYTDTQYF
few	TRBV27	TRBD2	TRBJ2-4	TGTGCCAGCAGCGCACTAGCGGGGGTGGGGCTTGCCAAAAACATTCAGTACTTC	CASSALAGVGLAKNIQYF
-	TRBV6-1	-	TRBJ1-1	TGTGCCAGCAGTGAACAAGTAGGGACCGAAGCTTTCTTT	CASSEQVGTEAFF